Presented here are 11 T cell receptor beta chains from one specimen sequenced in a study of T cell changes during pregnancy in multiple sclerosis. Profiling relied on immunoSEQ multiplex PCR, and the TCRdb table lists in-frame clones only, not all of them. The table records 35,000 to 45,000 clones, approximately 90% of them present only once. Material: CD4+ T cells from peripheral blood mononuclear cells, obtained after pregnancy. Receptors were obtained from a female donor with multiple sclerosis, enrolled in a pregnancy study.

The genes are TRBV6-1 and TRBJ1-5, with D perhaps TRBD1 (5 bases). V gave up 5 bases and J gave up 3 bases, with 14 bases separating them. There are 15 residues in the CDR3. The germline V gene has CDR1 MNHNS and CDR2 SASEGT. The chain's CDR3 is CASSRDSPFNQPQHF. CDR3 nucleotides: TGTGCCAGCAGTAGAGACAGTCCCTTCAATCAGCCCCAGCATTTT.

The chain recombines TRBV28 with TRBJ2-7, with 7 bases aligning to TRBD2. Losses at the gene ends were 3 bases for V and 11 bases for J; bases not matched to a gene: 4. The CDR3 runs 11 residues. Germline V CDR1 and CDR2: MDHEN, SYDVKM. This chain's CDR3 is CASSLREGKYF. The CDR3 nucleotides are TGTGCCAGCAGTTTGAGGGAGGGGAAGTACTTC.

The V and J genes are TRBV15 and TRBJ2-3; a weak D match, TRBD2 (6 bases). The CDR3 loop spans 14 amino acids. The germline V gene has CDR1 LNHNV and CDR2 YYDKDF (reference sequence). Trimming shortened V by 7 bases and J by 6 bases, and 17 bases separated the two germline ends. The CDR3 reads CATTRDSAPDTQYF. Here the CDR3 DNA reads TGTGCCACCACGCGGGATTCTGCACCCGATACGCAGTATTTT.

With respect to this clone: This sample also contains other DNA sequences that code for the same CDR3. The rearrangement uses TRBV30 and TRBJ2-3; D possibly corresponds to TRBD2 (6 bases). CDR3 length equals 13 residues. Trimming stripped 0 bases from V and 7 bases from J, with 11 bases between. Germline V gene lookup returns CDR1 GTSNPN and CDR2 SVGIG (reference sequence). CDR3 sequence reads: CAWSVNGRNTQYF. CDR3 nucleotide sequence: TGTGCCTGGAGTGTAAACGGGAGAAATACGCAGTATTTT.

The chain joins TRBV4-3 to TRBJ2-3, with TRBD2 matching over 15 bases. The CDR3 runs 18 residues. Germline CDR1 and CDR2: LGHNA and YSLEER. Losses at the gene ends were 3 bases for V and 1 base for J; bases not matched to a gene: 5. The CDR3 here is CASSHGTSGGPRTDTQYF. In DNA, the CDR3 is TGCGCCAGCAGCCACGGGACTAGCGGGGGGCCTCGCACAGATACGCAGTATTTT.

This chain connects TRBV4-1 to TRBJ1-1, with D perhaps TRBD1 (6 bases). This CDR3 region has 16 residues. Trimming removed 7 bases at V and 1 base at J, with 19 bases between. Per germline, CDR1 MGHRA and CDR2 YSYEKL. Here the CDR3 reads CASNGGKGPSNTEAFF. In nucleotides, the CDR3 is TGCGCCAGCAATGGGGGCAAGGGGCCGTCGAACACTGAAGCTTTCTTT.

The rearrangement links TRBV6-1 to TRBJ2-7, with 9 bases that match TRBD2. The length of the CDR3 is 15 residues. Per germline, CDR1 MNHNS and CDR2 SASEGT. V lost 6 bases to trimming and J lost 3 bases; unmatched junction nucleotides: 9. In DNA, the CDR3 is TGTGCCAGCAGGCCGGGACTAGCAGCCCTCTACGAGCAGTACTTC. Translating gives CASRPGLAALYEQYF.

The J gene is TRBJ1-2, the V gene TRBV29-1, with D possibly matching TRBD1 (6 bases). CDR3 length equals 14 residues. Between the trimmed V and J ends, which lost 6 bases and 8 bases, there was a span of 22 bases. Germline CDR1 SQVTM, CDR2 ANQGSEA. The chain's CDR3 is CSVEQGRGGRGYTF. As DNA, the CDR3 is TGCAGCGTCGAACAGGGTAGAGGGGGTCGCGGCTACACCTTC.

The CDR3 reads CASRNSGNTEAFF. As DNA, the CDR3 is TGTGCCAGCAGGAACTCAGGGAACACTGAAGCTTTCTTT. The chain employs TRBV6-1 and TRBJ1-1; D call uncertain. Per the germline V gene, CDR1 is MNHNS and CDR2 is SASEGT. This CDR3 is 13 amino acids long. V gave up 6 bases and J gave up 1 base, with 9 bases separating them.

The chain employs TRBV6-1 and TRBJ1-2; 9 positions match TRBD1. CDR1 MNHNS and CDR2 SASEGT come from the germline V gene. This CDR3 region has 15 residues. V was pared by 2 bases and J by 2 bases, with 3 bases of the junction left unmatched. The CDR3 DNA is TGTGCCAGCAGTGAATACGGACAGGGGAACTATGGCTACACCTTC. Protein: CASSEYGQGNYGYTF.

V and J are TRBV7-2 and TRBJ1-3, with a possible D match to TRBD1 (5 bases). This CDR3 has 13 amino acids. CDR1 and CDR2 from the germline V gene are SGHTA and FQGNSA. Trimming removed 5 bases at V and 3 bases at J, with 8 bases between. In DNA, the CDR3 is TGTGCCAGCAGCGTCAGGGATGGAAACACCATATATTTT. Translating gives CASSVRDGNTIYF. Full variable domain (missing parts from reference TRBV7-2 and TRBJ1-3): GAGVSQSPSNKVTEKGKDVELRCDPISGHTALYWYRQSLGQGLEFLIYFQGNSAPDKSGLPSDRFSAERTGGSVSTLTIQRTQQEDSAVYLCASSVRDGNTIYFGEGSWLTVV.